This T cell receptor (beta chain) was found in a study of human T cells and chemical hapten exposure (dated by TCRdb to the early 2020s). Some background on the complete study: For sensitization, 2% DPC in acetone was applied to a 2 cm by 2 cm area of upper inner arm skin. Weekly therapeutic DPC doses were additionally applied to the scalp of patients throughout the approximately 24-week study period. Patch testing was done on the upper back using Finn chambers containing 0.01% DPC, and results were scored after 6 days according to International Contact Dermatitis Research Group standards. Alopecia areata with under or over 50% scalp involvement, alopecia totalis and alopecia universalis were represented in the patient cohort, which was mostly female. Libraries were pooled for sequencing, and variation in per-sample TCR yields was attributed mainly to small differences in library volumes within the pool. In alopecia patients, the study followed how the peripheral blood TCR repertoire changed in vivo over primary and secondary sensitization to diphenylcyclopropenone (DPC), a hapten. Patient blood was sampled pre-sensitization (week 0) and at 2, 6 and about 24 weeks after DPC sensitization. Around 29 alopecia patients provided blood for TCR sequencing at one to four time points (pre-sensitization, 2, 6 and 24 weeks). Overall study outcomes, separate from this receptor: DPC sensitization did not change how many TCRs were above 1 in 1000 frequency, and no evidence was found of alterations in global repertoire structure. Compared with pre-sensitization or healthy control sets, expanded TCRs formed significantly more large CDR3 similarity clusters, which is consistent with antigen-driven responses. Patch test score was positively correlated with the number of PT1 expanded TCRs, with significance at thresholds 8, 16 and 32 but not at 4. Repeated subsampling changed both the strength of the expansion versus patch-test correlation and the threshold at which the correlation became significant. All patients had alopecia, a presumed autoimmune disease, so their immune response might differ from that of healthy individuals.

Library creation used RACE. The reads were generated on a NextSeq 500. Library preparation attached unique molecular identifiers to individual cDNA molecules for quantitative, reproducible TCR counting. For every blood RNA sample, sequencing covered both the TCR alpha and TCR beta chains. In the source study's methods: Samples had a median of 95,638 TCRs, with a range from roughly 20,000 to 700,000. V, J and CDR3 annotation of the TCR reads was carried out using the Decombinator software suite. Every sample was subsampled to the same number of TCRs (28,000) for the PS versus PT1 abundance plots. TCRs were defined as expanded if absent before sensitization and observed at least eight times at the 2-week time point. Starting from the raw public reads, TCRdb applied fastp trimming at Q25, assembled clones with MiXCR and retained in-frame beta chains. All rows with the same CDR3 protein become a single entry with the most common DNA and genes. The V and J calls and clone size come from TCRdb's table, not from the authors' own analysis. The sample table holds a few hundred thousand distinct CDR3 sequences, of which about 5% were seen once. The ten largest make up less than 9% of the sample.

The time point label here, explained by the study, means: pre-sensitization, week 0. The treatment or condition label on this specimen signifies: therapeutic diphenylcyclopropenone sensitization with weekly scalp DPC. Blood at each patch-test visit was drawn before the patch test was applied. Patients were considered eligible if aged 18 to 70, diagnosed with alopecia and deemed suitable for DPC therapy, and patients were excluded if pregnant. Total RNA was extracted from unfractionated whole blood that had been collected in Tempus Blood RNA tubes. In regard to this clonotype: The target of this receptor is not known. Base qualities are missing; no much larger clone stands one base away.

CDR3 length: 15 amino acids, cysteine to phenylalanine. The CDR3 DNA has 45 bases and is translated from base 1. Relative to germline, V is missing 4 bases and J is missing 7 bases, with 9 bases of the junction outside any gene match. CDR1 SNHLY and CDR2 FYNNEI were looked up in the germline V gene. The rearrangement combines TRBV2 with TRBJ1-5; TRBD1 fits 8 bases in the junction. The source was whole blood, collected in connection with sensitization to the hapten diphenylcyclopropenone (DPC). This TCR was sampled from a woman younger than 35 with alopecia areata. Some clones in this sample may be carry-over from other donors' samples. CDR3 sequence: CASSAQTGEEQPQHF. The DNA sequence is given as TGTGCCAGCAGTGCACAGACAGGGGAGGAACAGCCCCAGCATTTT.